The 26 T cell receptor beta chains listed next were all sequenced from one sample in a study of CD8 T cells in ankylosing spondylitis. TCRdb processed the 5' RACE reads anew with MiXCR; each CDR3 protein has one entry. The table lists about 310,000 distinct CDR3 sequences, more than 20% of them singletons. The specimen was blood, either unsorted or a sorted T cell fraction (not recorded which). The receptors derive from a female donor with ankylosing spondylitis or in good health (not recorded which).

This clonotype was detected a few times. The chain couples TRBV10-3 to TRBJ2-1; 9 bases fit TRBD1. Per germline, CDR1 ENHRY and CDR2 SYGVKD. With 6 bases clipped from V and 2 bases from J, the junction kept 5 bases outside the gene matches. CDR3 length: 15 amino acids. The CDR3 region has the DNA TGTGCCATCAGGATTGACAGGGGGGCCTACAATGAGCAGTTCTTC. This codes for CAIRIDRGAYNEQFF.

V usage is TRBV6-5 and J usage is TRBJ1-2; D call uncertain. CDR1 is MNHEY and CDR2 is SVGAGI in the germline V gene. The length of the CDR3 is 13 residues. V was shortened by 0 bases and J by 7 bases, with 9 bases between the two germline ends. The CDR3 reads CASSYSGRGGYTF. As DNA, the CDR3 is TGTGCCAGCAGTTACTCCGGACGAGGTGGCTACACCTTC.

The chain employs TRBV5-4 and TRBJ2-1, with a possible D match to TRBD2 (6 bases). Germline loops: CDR1 SGHNT, CDR2 YYREEE (reference sequence). Trimming pared 4 bases from V and 1 base from J, leaving 18 bases between. There are 17 residues in the CDR3. CDR3 in amino acids: CASSPHSGRRSYNEQFF. Written as DNA, the CDR3 is TGTGCCAGCAGCCCCCACAGTGGGAGGAGATCCTACAATGAGCAGTTCTTC.

This clonotype has more than one count but fewer than ten. The genes are TRBV6-5 and TRBJ1-3; the D is unclear. CDR1 and CDR2 from the germline V gene are MNHEY and SVGAGI. The CDR3 covers 14 residues. V was shortened by 5 bases and J by 0 bases, with 8 bases between the two germline ends. This CDR3 reads CASSNRPSGNTIYF. CDR3 DNA sequence: TGTGCCAGCAGTAACCGACCCTCTGGAAACACCATATATTTT.

This clonotype came up a few times. The chain couples TRBV6-2 or TRBV6-3 to TRBJ1-1, with D unresolved. This CDR3 region has 13 residues. Trimming left V 6 bases short and J 7 bases short, with 15 bases between. CDR1 and CDR2 (germline): MNHEY, SVGEGT. DNA of the CDR3: TGTGCCAGCAGCGACCTAAGCCGGGGTGAAGCTTTCTTT. It yields the protein CASSDLSRGEAFF.

This clonotype was seen only a few times. The chain couples TRBV20-1 to TRBJ2-3; D perhaps matches TRBD1 (6 bases). V gave up 1 base and J gave up 4 bases, with 9 bases separating them. This CDR3 is built from 13 residues. Germline V gives CDR1 DFQATT, CDR2 SNEGSKA (reference sequence). DNA for the CDR3: TGCAGTGCTAGAGGGGGGCCGGCAGATACGCAGTATTTT. Protein sequence: CSARGGPADTQYF.

In its sample, this clonotype was seen many times. The CDR3 region is CASSSDRGRKSEQFF. As DNA, the CDR3 is TGTGCCAGCAGCTCAGACAGGGGGCGCAAGTCTGAGCAGTTCTTC. The chain joins TRBV7-9 to TRBJ2-1; TRBD1 matches at 10 bases. The ends lost 4 bases at V and 9 bases at J; junction bases unmatched: 9. The CDR3 runs to 15 residues. CDR1 is SEHNR, CDR2 FQNEAQ, per germline (reference sequence).

This clonotype was recorded many times. The J gene is TRBJ2-7, the V gene TRBV10-3; 8 positions agree with TRBD1. Germline V gives CDR1 ENHRY, CDR2 SYGVKD. This CDR3 has 14 amino acids. Losses at the gene ends were 4 bases for V and 2 bases for J; bases not matched to a gene: 4. The CDR3 loop is CAISARTGTYEQYF. CDR3 DNA sequence: TGTGCCATCAGTGCTCGGACAGGGACCTACGAGCAGTACTTC.

This chain uses TRBV20-1 with TRBJ1-5; D is ambiguous. Germline CDR1 and CDR2: DFQATT and SNEGSKA (reference sequence). V lost 6 bases, J lost 0 bases, and 6 bases lay in between. The CDR3 contains 12 residues. CDR3 loop: CSAWNSNQPQHF. CDR3 coding DNA: TGCAGTGCCTGGAATAGCAATCAGCCCCAGCATTTT.

This clonotype has a count of ten or more. The V call is TRBV29-1, the J call TRBJ1-1; D unclear. Germline assignment: CDR1 SQVTM and CDR2 ANQGSEA. This CDR3 has 12 residues. Trimming stripped 6 bases from V and 3 bases from J, with 11 bases between. CDR3 nucleotide sequence: TGCAGCGTCGGTTGGCGGGACACTGAAGCTTTCTTT. It is translated as CSVGWRDTEAFF.

CDR3 sequence (DNA): TGTGCCAGCAGCCAAGACGGTGTGAGGGTCTACAATGAGCAGTTCTTC. Its translation: CASSQDGVRVYNEQFF. The chain links TRBV3-1 to TRBJ2-1; D possibly corresponds to TRBD2 (5 bases). Trimming cost V 0 bases and J 3 bases, with 12 bases left between them. This CDR3 is 16 amino acids long. CDR1 and CDR2 (germline): LGHDT, YNNKEL (reference sequence).

This clonotype was counted a few times. The chain has TRBV20-1 and TRBJ1-2; no firm D call. Germline loops: CDR1 DFQATT, CDR2 SNEGSKA (reference sequence). There are 16 residues in the CDR3. Deletions cut 0 bases from V and 2 bases from J, with 16 bases between. The CDR3 DNA follows: TGCAGTGCTAGAGATCTGCTATGGACCGAAAACTATGGCTACACCTTC. It encodes CSARDLLWTENYGYTF.

The chain has TRBV9 and TRBJ2-7; 7 nucleotides match TRBD2. The CDR3 runs to 17 residues. Germline CDR1 is SGDLS and CDR2 is YYNGEE. The junction had 15 bases not matched to a gene; V was cut back by 4 bases and J by 2 bases. The CDR3 DNA reads TGTGCCAGCAGCTCCCAGGGAGGAGCGGGACCCCCCTACGAGCAGTACTTC. Its protein is CASSSQGGAGPPYEQYF.

This clonotype was detected a few times. The chain is built from TRBV29-1 and TRBJ2-2, with a weak D call TRBD2 (6 bases). Germline CDR1 SQVTM, CDR2 ANQGSEA. V was shortened by 5 bases and J by 4 bases, with 11 bases between the two germline ends. The CDR3 extends over 13 amino acids. The CDR3 sequence is CSVRRGGTGELFF. CDR3 sequence (DNA): TGCAGCGTTCGGAGGGGAGGCACCGGGGAGCTGTTTTTT.

V usage is TRBV5-1 and J usage is TRBJ2-1; tentative D call: TRBD1 (6 bases). The V and J ends lost 4 bases and 9 bases respectively, with 17 bases between them. This CDR3 is 14 amino acids long. Germline values: CDR1 SGHRS, CDR2 YFSETQ. The CDR3 loop is CASSPTPGGGEQFF. The CDR3 DNA reads as TGCGCCAGCAGCCCGACTCCTGGGGGCGGTGAGCAGTTCTTC.

The CDR3, as DNA: TGCAGTGCTAGAGACGGCGCGGCGGGAGCCTACAATGAGCAGTTCTTC. Amino acids: CSARDGAAGAYNEQFF. The chain is built from TRBV20-1 and TRBJ2-1; 7 nucleotides line up with TRBD2. There are 16 residues in the CDR3. V shed 0 bases and J 2 bases; nucleotides not matched to a gene: 7. Germline V gene sequence: CDR1 DFQATT, CDR2 SNEGSKA (reference sequence).

The chain combines TRBV7-2 with TRBJ2-1, with TRBD2 identical over 10 bases. After removal of 5 bases from V and 5 bases from J, the junction contained 9 bases not matched to a gene. Germline CDR1 is SGHTA and CDR2 is FQGNSA. There are 16 residues in the CDR3. CDR3 amino acids: CASSPPGLASDNEQFF. In nucleotides, the CDR3 is TGTGCCAGCAGCCCACCGGGACTAGCGAGTGACAATGAGCAGTTCTTC.

V usage is TRBV2 and J usage is TRBJ2-4; D not resolved. The V end was cut by 7 bases, the J end by 7 bases, with 20 bases between. CDR1 and CDR2 from the germline V gene are SNHLY and FYNNEI. The CDR3 covers 15 residues. The CDR3 loop reads CASTQTPSPGNIQYF. CDR3 bases: TGTGCCAGCACCCAGACTCCATCCCCTGGGAACATTCAGTACTTC. The whole variable domain, remainder taken from reference TRBV2 and TRBJ2-4, is EPEVTQTPSHQVTQMGQEVILRCVPISNHLYFYWYRQILGQKVEFLVSFYNNEISEKSEIFDDQFSVERPDGSNFTLKIRSTKLEDSAMYFCASTQTPSPGNIQYFGAGTRLSVL.

V usage is TRBV18 and J usage is TRBJ2-2, with D uncertain. The CDR3 extends over 15 amino acids. The germline gives CDR1 KGHSH, CDR2 LQKENI. The germline V and J ends were trimmed by 3 bases and 2 bases, with 10 bases remaining between them. The CDR3 bases are TGTGCCAGCTCACCCTTCACCATTAACACCGGGGAGCTGTTTTTT. Encoded protein: CASSPFTINTGELFF.

This clonotype was picked up one time. V is TRBV7-6 and J is TRBJ2-7; D may be TRBD2 (6 bases). CDR3 size: 15 residues. Germline V CDR1 and CDR2: SGHVS, FNYEAQ. The germline V and J ends were trimmed by 1 base and 5 bases, with 15 bases remaining between them. CDR3 region: CASSLGTGGLNEQYF. The CDR3 DNA reads TGTGCCAGCAGCTTAGGTACCGGGGGTTTGAACGAGCAGTACTTC.

This clonotype was observed a few times. The rearrangement links TRBV6-1 to TRBJ2-5, with D possibly called TRBD1 or TRBD2 (5 bases each). This CDR3 has 15 amino acids. CDR1 MNHNS and CDR2 SASEGT come from the germline V gene. V lost 7 bases to trimming and J lost 5 bases, with 20 bases between them. The chain's CDR3 is CASTLTGTGSETQYF. DNA for the CDR3: TGTGCCAGCACCCTTACCGGGACGGGGAGCGAGACCCAGTACTTC.

There are a few counts of this clonotype. The rearrangement uses TRBV12-3 or TRBV12-4 and TRBJ1-6; unclear D gene. The CDR3 runs to 13 residues. V lost 7 bases and J lost 2, with 6 bases in between. CDR3 DNA sequence: TGTGCCAGCACGGGAACCTATAATTCACCCCTCCACTTT. Its protein product is CASTGTYNSPLHF.

J is TRBJ2-5 and V is TRBV5-6; D is ambiguous. The CDR3 spans 16 residues. V was cut by 1 base and J by 2 bases, with 15 bases left in between. Germline V lookup: CDR1 SGHDT, CDR2 YYEEEE. The CDR3 region is CASSLHRVTSQETQYF. CDR3 coding DNA: TGTGCCAGCAGCTTGCACCGTGTGACGTCACAAGAGACCCAGTACTTC.

This clonotype was counted ten times or more. The rearrangement uses TRBV7-2 and TRBJ2-3; TRBD1 might be the D (5 bases). Germline V gene data show CDR1 as SGHTA and CDR2 as FQGNSA. The CDR3 contains 13 residues. V was pared by 1 base and J by 6 bases, with 8 bases between. CDR3 residues: CASSLGKGDTQYF. In DNA form, the CDR3 reads TGTGCCAGCAGCTTAGGCAAGGGGGATACGCAGTATTTT.

This clonotype was observed many times. The V gene is TRBV4-2, the J gene TRBJ2-1; the D call may be TRBD1 or TRBD2 (7 bases each). Trimming took off 4 bases at V and 5 bases at J, with 15 bases between the two ends. This CDR3 contains 15 residues. Germline CDR1 is LGHNA and CDR2 is YNFKEQ. The CDR3 here is CASSPRQGGNNEQFF. CDR3 sequence (DNA): TGTGCCAGCAGCCCAAGACAGGGAGGGAACAATGAGCAGTTCTTC.

This clonotype was seen more than once but under ten times. V and J are TRBV4-2 and TRBJ2-3; either TRBD1 or TRBD2 may supply D (6 bases each). CDR1 is LGHNA and CDR2 is YNFKEQ in the germline V gene. Trimming left V 2 bases short and J 2 bases short, with 11 bases between. There are 15 residues in the CDR3. This CDR3 is CASSQSRGDTDTQYF. The CDR3 DNA reads TGTGCCAGCAGCCAATCAAGGGGGGACACAGATACGCAGTATTTT.